Listed here are 13 T cell receptor beta chains from one sample, sequenced in a study of shared clonotypes between healthy human individuals. Only in-frame clones appear in the TCRdb table, and some are missing; sequencing was by immunoSEQ multiplex PCR. This table holds about 1.4 million clones, 96% found once. Sequenced input: naive CD4+ T cells sorted from blood. Subset: CD45RA+ positively selected. These receptors originate from a man younger than 45 in good health.

The gene calls are TRBV29-1 and TRBJ2-1; TRBD1 matches at 9 bases. Trimming cost V 6 bases and J 7 bases; bases outside gene matches: 10. The CDR3 spans 14 residues. Germline loops: CDR1 SQVTM, CDR2 ANQGSEA. CDR3 nucleotide sequence: TGCAGCGTAAGGGACAGGGCCTACGCGAATGAGCAGTTCTTC. Its translation is CSVRDRAYANEQFF.

This rearrangement joins TRBV2 to TRBJ1-2; tentatively, D is TRBD1 (5 bases). The V end was cut by 6 bases, the J end by 2 bases, with 16 bases between. The V gene's germline CDR1 is SNHLY and CDR2 FYNNEI. This CDR3 comprises 15 residues. The CDR3 DNA sequence: TGTGCCAGCAGGGGGCGGGGAGAATGGAACTATGGCTACACCTTC. As protein: CASRGRGEWNYGYTF.

The V and J genes are TRBV5-5 and TRBJ2-2; D possibly corresponds to TRBD1 (5 bases). The CDR3 spans 16 residues. Looked up from germline, CDR1 is SGHKS and CDR2 is YYEKEE (reference sequence). Between the trimmed V and J ends, which lost 0 bases and 4 bases, there was a span of 13 bases. The chain's CDR3 is CASSLAIRVGTGELFF. Here the CDR3 DNA reads TGTGCCAGCAGCTTGGCCATCAGGGTTGGCACCGGGGAGCTGTTTTTT.

The J gene is TRBJ2-7, the V gene TRBV6-1; either TRBD1 or TRBD2 may fit D (5 bases each). The length of the CDR3 is 15 residues. V shed 4 bases and J shed 2 bases, with 15 bases lying between them. Germline V gene sequence: CDR1 MNHNS, CDR2 SASEGT. This CDR3 reads CASSGRDVSTYEQYF. The DNA of the CDR3 is TGTGCCAGCAGTGGACGGGACGTTTCCACCTACGAGCAGTACTTC.

The chain carries TRBV28 and TRBJ2-3; no clear D. The germline gives CDR1 MDHEN, CDR2 SYDVKM. Trimming pared 2 bases from V and 2 bases from J, leaving 8 bases between. The CDR3 runs to 14 residues. The CDR3 sequence is CASSLPPPTDTQYF. The CDR3 DNA reads TGTGCCAGCAGTTTACCCCCCCCCACAGATACGCAGTATTTT.

The chain recombines TRBV4-3 with TRBJ2-3; 12 bases are a match to TRBD1. Germline CDR1 reads LGHNA; CDR2 reads YSLEER. The V and J ends lost 4 bases and 4 bases, in that order; junction bases with no gene match: 6. The CDR3 covers 16 residues. The CDR3 spells CASSPGDRGLADTQYF. The CDR3 DNA is TGCGCCAGCAGCCCTGGGGACAGGGGGCTTGCAGATACGCAGTATTTT.

The chain links TRBV5-8 to TRBJ2-5; D unresolved. V lost 1 base and J lost 4, with 14 bases in between. CDR1 and CDR2 from the germline V gene are SGHTS and YDEGEE. CDR3 length equals 15 residues. CDR3 region: CASSLRHVGPETQYF. CDR3 DNA sequence: TGTGCCAGCAGCTTGAGGCACGTGGGCCCAGAGACCCAGTACTTC.

The chain is built from TRBV18 and TRBJ1-4; 9 bases match TRBD1. Per the germline V gene, CDR1 is KGHSH and CDR2 is LQKENI. J was trimmed by 7 bases and V by 6 bases; bases with no gene match: 12. CDR3 size: 16 residues. CDR3 amino acids: CASSQGTGRRSEKLFF. The CDR3 coding sequence is TGTGCCAGCTCGCAGGGGACAGGGAGGAGGTCTGAAAAACTGTTTTTT.

This sequence joins TRBV5-4 and TRBJ2-2; no reliable D call. Germline lookup yields CDR1 SGHNT and CDR2 YYREEE (reference sequence). V lost 4 bases to trimming and J lost 4 bases, with 11 bases between them. The CDR3 runs 14 residues. This CDR3 is CASSPSNPTGELFF. CDR3 nucleotides: TGTGCCAGCAGCCCCTCCAATCCCACCGGGGAGCTGTTTTTT.

This clone has more than one count but fewer than ten. V is TRBV6-1 and J is TRBJ2-7, with unresolved D. The CDR3 is 11 residues long. The ends were cut back, 2 bases at V and 10 bases at J, with 9 bases in the middle. CDR1 and CDR2 from the germline V gene are MNHNS and SASEGT. The CDR3 bases are TGTGCCAGCAGTGAAATGGTCGGACAGTACTTC. Translating gives CASSEMVGQYF.

The V gene is TRBV27, the J gene TRBJ2-4; 15 bases align to TRBD2. In germline, CDR1 is MNHEY, CDR2 SMNVEV (reference sequence). The CDR3 covers 16 residues. J was trimmed by 4 bases and V by 5 bases; bases with no gene match: 3. CDR3 in amino acids: CASSAGTSGRKNIQYF. The CDR3 DNA is TGTGCCAGCAGTGCCGGGACTAGCGGGAGGAAAAACATTCAGTACTTC.

About this clone itself: This same CDR3 is encoded by further DNA sequences in the sample. CDR3 in DNA: TGTGCCAGCAGCTTAGTAACGGGGGGGAACTATGGCTACACCTTC. Translation gives CASSLVTGGNYGYTF. The chain combines TRBV7-2 with TRBJ1-2; D may be TRBD1 (5 bases). Germline CDR1 reads SGHTA; CDR2 reads FQGNSA. The CDR3 totals 15 residues. The V gene lost 1 base and the J gene lost 2 bases, with 11 bases spanning the gap.

CDR3 DNA: TGTGCCACCAGCAGAGATGTAGGTACTGAGACCCAGTACTTC. Protein sequence: CATSRDVGTETQYF. The rearrangement joins TRBV15 to TRBJ2-5, with D hard to call. Trimming removed 0 bases from V and 5 bases from J, with 10 bases in between. The CDR3 consists of 14 residues. Germline V gives CDR1 LNHNV, CDR2 YYDKDF (reference sequence).